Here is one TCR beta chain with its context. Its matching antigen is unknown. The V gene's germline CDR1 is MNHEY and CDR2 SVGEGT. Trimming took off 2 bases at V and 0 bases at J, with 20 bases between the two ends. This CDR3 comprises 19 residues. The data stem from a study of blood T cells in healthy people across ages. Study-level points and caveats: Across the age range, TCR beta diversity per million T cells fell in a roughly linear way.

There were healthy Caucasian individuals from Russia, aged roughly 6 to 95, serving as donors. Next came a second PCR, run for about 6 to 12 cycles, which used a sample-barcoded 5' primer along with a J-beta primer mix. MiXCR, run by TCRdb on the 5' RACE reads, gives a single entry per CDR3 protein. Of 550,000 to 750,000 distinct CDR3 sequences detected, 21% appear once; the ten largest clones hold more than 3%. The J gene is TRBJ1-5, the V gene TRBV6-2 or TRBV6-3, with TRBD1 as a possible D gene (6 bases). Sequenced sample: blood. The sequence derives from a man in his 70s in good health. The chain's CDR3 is CASSYRGDRTSNSNQPQHF. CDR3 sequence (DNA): TGTGCCAGCAGTTACCGGGGAGACAGGACCAGCAATAGCAATCAGCCCCAGCATTTT.